This is a list of T cell receptor beta chains from one sample in a study of patients and donors after allogeneic stem cell transplantation. TCRdb re-analysed the RT-PCR reads in MiXCR, keeping a single row per CDR3 protein. The sample carries about 34,000 distinct CDR3 sequences, 37% recorded once. Sequencing used blood, either unsorted or a sorted T cell fraction (not recorded which). The receptors derive from a human donor who was either an allogeneic HSCT recipient or a stem cell or donor lymphocyte infusion donor (not recorded which). It is not recorded whose cells these are; they may come from a transplant donor. The CDR3 runs from the conserved cysteine through the conserved F or W. A D gene is named only where the DNA matches it firmly. Expanded clones get a size class; other rows say once, few or many, or leave the size out.

>TRBV6-1|-|TRBJ1-2|few
TGTGCCAGCAGCGCTACCAACAGGGACGGCTACACCTTC
CASSATNRDGYTF
>TRBV24-1|TRBD1|TRBJ2-2|-
TGTGCCACCAGTGATTTGGGGACAGGGTCCGGGGAGCTGTTTTTT
CATSDLGTGSGELFF
>TRBV16|-|TRBJ1-6|-
TGTGCCAGCAGCCAGTGGGGGCGGCAGTATAATTCACCCCTCCACTTT
CASSQWGRQYNSPLHF
>TRBV7-2|-|TRBJ1-1|few
TGTGCCAGCAGCTTAGATCACGGGAACCGTATGAACACTGAAGCTTTCTTT
CASSLDHGNRMNTEAFF
>TRBV10-3|-|TRBJ2-1|-
TGTGCCATCAGTGACCCGGCAGGGGTGAATGAGCAGTTCTTC
CAISDPAGVNEQFF
>TRBV20-1|TRBD1|TRBJ2-1|-
TGCAGTGCTGAGAAGGGACAGAACAATGAGCAGTTCTTC
CSAEKGQNNEQFF
>TRBV20-1|TRBD2|TRBJ2-1|once
TGCAGTGCTAGACCCGTTCGGGCTAGCGGGCACCCTCATGAGCAGTTCTTC
CSARPVRASGHPHEQFF
>TRBV29-1|-|TRBJ2-3|-
TGCAGCGTCAGAGGGGAGATTAGCACAGATACGCAGTATTTT
CSVRGEISTDTQYF
>TRBV7-2|TRBD1|TRBJ2-3|-
TGTGCCAGCAGCTCTAACAGGGGGCGTGATACGCAGTATTTT
CASSSNRGRDTQYF
>TRBV13|-|TRBJ1-1|few
TGTGCCAGCAGCCCTGGGGAGGGTCCGAGCACTGAAGCTTTCTTT
CASSPGEGPSTEAFF
>TRBV5-1|TRBD2|TRBJ2-1|few
TGCGCCAGCAGCTTGGAAGCGGGGGAGCAGTTCTTC
CASSLEAGEQFF
>TRBV4-3|TRBD1|TRBJ1-6|-
TGCGCCAGCAGCCAACAACCAGGGGGCGCGGTATCTCCCCTCCACTTT
CASSQQPGGAVSPLHF
>TRBV7-2|TRBD2|TRBJ2-1|many
TGTGCCAGCAGCCTAGAACTAGCGGGTTTTGAGCAGTTCTTC
CASSLELAGFEQFF
>TRBV11-3|-|TRBJ2-1|-
TGTGCCAGCAGCTTAGTAGGCGAATACAATGAGCAGTTCTTC
CASSLVGEYNEQFF
>TRBV12-3/TRBV12-4|-|TRBJ2-3|many
TGTGCCAGCAGTTTAGCCGGAGCGCAGTATTTT
CASSLAGAQYF
>TRBV7-9|TRBD1|TRBJ1-2|-
TGTGCCAGCAGCCCAGGAAGACAGGGTGCCACCTTC
CASSPGRQGATF
>TRBV7-3|-|TRBJ2-7|many
TGTGCCAGCAGAAAATCTGGAACACTAAACGAGCAGTACTTC
CASRKSGTLNEQYF
>TRBV3-1|-|TRBJ2-5|once
TGTGCCAGCAGCGTGACAGCCACAAAAGAGACCCAGTACTTC
CASSVTATKETQYF
>TRBV20-1|-|TRBJ1-4|few
TGCAGTGCTAGAGACGGGGGAGGTAATGAAAAACTGTTTTTT
CSARDGGGNEKLFF
>TRBV9|-|TRBJ1-1|-
TGTGCCAGCAGCGTAGGGGCAGGCCAGGGTGAAGCTTTCTTT
CASSVGAGQGEAFF
>TRBV7-3|-|TRBJ2-2|-
TGTGCCAGCAGGCTAGCCCTGAACACCGGGGAGCTGTTTTTT
CASRLALNTGELFF
>TRBV29-1|TRBD1|TRBJ1-6|-
TGCAGATCTCATGCCGAGACAGGGGCGAATTCACCCCTCCACTTT
CRSHAETGANSPLHF
>TRBV27|TRBD2|TRBJ2-7|-
TGTGCCAGCAGTTTGGGACTAGCGGGAGACGAGCAGTACTTC
CASSLGLAGDEQYF
>TRBV5-1|TRBD1|TRBJ2-2|few
TGCGCCAGCAGCTCCTCATCGGGGACAGGGAGCACCGGGGAGCTGTTTTTT
CASSSSSGTGSTGELFF
>TRBV2|-|TRBJ1-2|few
TGTGCCAGCACAGGTCCGGGAAACTATGGCTACACCTTC
CASTGPGNYGYTF
>TRBV7-2|-|TRBJ2-5|-
TGTGCCAGCAGCTTAGTAGAACAAGAGACCCAGTACTTC
CASSLVEQETQYF
>TRBV12-3/TRBV12-4|TRBD1|TRBJ2-1|-
TGTGCCAGCAGACCCGGACAGGGCTCCTACAATGAGCAGTTCTTC
CASRPGQGSYNEQFF
>TRBV12-3/TRBV12-4|-|TRBJ1-5|many
TGTGCCAGCACCCGCAGAGATGTTGGGCCCCAGCATTTT
CASTRRDVGPQHF
>TRBV12-3/TRBV12-4|-|TRBJ1-2|-
TGTGCCAGCAAGGAGGCTGGCTACACCTTC
CASKEAGYTF
>TRBV12-3/TRBV12-4|-|TRBJ1-1|few
TGTGCCAGCAGGACAGATACGATGAACACTGAAGCTTTCTTT
CASRTDTMNTEAFF
>TRBV6-5|-|TRBJ2-5|once
TGTGCCAGCAGTTACTCGAAAGGGAAAGAGACCCAGTACTTC
CASSYSKGKETQYF
>TRBV20-1|-|TRBJ2-7|once
TGCAGTGTTGGGTCTCAGCTGGGTCTGAACGAGCAGTACTTC
CSVGSQLGLNEQYF